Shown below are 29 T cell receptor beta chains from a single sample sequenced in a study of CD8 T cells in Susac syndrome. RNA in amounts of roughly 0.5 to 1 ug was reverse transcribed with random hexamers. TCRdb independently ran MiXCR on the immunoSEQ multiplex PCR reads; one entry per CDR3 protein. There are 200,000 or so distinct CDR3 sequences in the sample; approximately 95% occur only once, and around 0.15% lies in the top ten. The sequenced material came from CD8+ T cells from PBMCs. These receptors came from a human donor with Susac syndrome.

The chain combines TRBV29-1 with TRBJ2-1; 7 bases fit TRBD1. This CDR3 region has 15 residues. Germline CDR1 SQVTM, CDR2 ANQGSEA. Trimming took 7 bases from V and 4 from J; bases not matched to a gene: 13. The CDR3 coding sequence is TGCAGCGCCAAGACTCCGGGACAGAATTACAATGAGCAGTTCTTC. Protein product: CSAKTPGQNYNEQFF.

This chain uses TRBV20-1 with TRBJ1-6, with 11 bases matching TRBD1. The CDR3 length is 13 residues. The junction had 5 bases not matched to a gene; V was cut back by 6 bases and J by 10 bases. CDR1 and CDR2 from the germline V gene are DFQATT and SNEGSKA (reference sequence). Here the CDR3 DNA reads TGCAGTGCCGAAAGGACAGGGGGCTCACCCCTCCACTTT. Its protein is CSAERTGGSPLHF.

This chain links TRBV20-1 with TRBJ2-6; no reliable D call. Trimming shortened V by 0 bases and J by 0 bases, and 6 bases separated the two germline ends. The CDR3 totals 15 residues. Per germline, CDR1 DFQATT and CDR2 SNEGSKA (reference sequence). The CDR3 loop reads CSAREDGSGANVLTF. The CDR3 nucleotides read TGCAGTGCTAGAGAAGACGGCTCTGGGGCCAACGTCCTGACTTTC.

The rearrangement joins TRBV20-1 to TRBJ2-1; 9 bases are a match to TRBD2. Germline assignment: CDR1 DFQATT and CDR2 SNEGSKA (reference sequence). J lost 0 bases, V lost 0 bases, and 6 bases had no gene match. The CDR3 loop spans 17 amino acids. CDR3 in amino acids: CSARDKSGRNSYNEQFF. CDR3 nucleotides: TGCAGTGCTAGAGATAAGAGCGGGAGGAACTCCTACAATGAGCAGTTCTTC.

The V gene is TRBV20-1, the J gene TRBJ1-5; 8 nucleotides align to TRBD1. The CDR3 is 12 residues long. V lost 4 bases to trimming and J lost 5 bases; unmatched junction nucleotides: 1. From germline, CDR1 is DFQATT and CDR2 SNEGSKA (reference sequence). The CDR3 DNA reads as TGCAGTGCTATACAGGGGGATCAGCCCCAGCATTTT. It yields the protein CSAIQGDQPQHF.

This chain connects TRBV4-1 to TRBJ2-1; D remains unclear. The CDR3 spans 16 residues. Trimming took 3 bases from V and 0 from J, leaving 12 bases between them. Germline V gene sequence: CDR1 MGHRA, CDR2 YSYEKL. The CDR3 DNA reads TGCGCCAGCAGCCATACGAGCGTTAGCTCCTACAATGAGCAGTTCTTC. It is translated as CASSHTSVSSYNEQFF.

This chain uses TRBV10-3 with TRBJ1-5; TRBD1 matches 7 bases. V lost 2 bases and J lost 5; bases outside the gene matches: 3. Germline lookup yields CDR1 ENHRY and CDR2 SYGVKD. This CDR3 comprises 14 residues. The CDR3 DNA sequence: TGTGCCATCAGTGAGGGGGACAGATATCAGCCCCAGCATTTT. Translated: CAISEGDRYQPQHF.

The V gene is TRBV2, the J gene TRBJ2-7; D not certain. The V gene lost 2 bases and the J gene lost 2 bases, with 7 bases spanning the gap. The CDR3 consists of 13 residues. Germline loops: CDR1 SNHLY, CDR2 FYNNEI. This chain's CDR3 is CASSENIAYEQYF. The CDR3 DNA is TGTGCCAGCAGTGAAAACATAGCCTACGAGCAGTACTTC.

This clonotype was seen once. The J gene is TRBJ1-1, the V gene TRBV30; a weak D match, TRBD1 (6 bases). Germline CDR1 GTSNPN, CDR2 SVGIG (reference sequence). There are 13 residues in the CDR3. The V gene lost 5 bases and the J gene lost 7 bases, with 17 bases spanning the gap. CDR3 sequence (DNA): TGTGCCTGGGAACTGGGGGCCGGTGGTGAAGCTTTCTTT. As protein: CAWELGAGGEAFF.

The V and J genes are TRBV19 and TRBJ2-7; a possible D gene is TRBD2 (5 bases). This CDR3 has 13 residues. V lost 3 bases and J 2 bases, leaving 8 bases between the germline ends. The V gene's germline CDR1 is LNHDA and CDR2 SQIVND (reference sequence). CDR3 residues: CASSIPGTYEQYF. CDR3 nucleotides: TGTGCCAGTAGTATTCCGGGGACCTACGAGCAGTACTTC.

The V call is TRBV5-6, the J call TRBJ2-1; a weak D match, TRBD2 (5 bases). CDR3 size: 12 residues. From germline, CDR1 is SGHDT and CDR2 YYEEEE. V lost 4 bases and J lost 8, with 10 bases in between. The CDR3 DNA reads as TGTGCCAGCAGCCCTGGACTCTATGAGCAGTTCTTC. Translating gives CASSPGLYEQFF.

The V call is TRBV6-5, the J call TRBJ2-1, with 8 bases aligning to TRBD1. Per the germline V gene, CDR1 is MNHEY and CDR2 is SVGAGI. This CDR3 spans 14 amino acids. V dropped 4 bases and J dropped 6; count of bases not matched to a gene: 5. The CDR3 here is CASSSRTGPNEQFF. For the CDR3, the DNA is TGTGCCAGCAGTTCAAGGACAGGGCCCAATGAGCAGTTCTTC.

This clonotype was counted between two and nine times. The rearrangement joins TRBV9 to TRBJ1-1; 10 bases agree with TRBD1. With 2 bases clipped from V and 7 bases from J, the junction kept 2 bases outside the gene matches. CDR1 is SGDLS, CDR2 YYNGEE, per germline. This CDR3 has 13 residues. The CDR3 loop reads CASSVGQGSEAFF. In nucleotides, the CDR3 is TGTGCCAGCAGCGTGGGACAGGGGAGTGAAGCTTTCTTT.

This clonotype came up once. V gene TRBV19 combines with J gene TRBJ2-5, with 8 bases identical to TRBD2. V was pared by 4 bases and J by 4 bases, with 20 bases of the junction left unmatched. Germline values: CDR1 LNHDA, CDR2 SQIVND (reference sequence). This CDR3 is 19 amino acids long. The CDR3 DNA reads TGTGCCAGTAGTACCCAGGTTGTGAAGCGGGAGCTTCGGGGAGAGACCCAGTACTTC. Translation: CASSTQVVKRELRGETQYF.

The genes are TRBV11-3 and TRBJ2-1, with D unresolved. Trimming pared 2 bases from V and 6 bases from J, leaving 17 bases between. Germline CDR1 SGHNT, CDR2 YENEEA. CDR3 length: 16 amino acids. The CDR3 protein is CASSLSGTEPSNEQFF. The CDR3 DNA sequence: TGTGCCAGCAGCTTATCCGGCACAGAGCCTTCCAATGAGCAGTTCTTC.

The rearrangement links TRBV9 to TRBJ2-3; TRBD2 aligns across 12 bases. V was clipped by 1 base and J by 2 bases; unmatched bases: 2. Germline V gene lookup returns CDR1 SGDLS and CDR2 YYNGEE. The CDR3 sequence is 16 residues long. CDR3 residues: CASSVTSGGPTDTQYF. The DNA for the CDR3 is TGTGCCAGCAGCGTAACTAGCGGGGGGCCCACAGATACGCAGTATTTT.

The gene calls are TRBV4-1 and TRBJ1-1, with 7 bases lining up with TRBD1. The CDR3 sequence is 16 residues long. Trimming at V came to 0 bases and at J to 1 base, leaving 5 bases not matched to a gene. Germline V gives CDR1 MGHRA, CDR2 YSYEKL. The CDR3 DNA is TGCGCCAGCAGCCAAGAACAGGGGCTTGGGAACACTGAAGCTTTCTTT. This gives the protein CASSQEQGLGNTEAFF.

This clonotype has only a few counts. The CDR3, as DNA: TGTGCCAGCAGTTTCGGGGATACGCAGTATTTT. Its protein product is CASSFGDTQYF. V is TRBV12-3 or TRBV12-4 and J is TRBJ2-3; D is uncertain. Deletions cut 3 bases from V and 6 bases from J, with 4 bases between. This CDR3 spans 11 amino acids.

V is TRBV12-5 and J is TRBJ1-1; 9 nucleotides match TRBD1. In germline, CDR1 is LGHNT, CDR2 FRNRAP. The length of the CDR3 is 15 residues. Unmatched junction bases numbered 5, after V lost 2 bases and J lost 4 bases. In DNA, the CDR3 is TGTGCTAGTGGTTTGATTCTGGACAGGGGCACTGAAGCTTTCTTT. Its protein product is CASGLILDRGTEAFF.

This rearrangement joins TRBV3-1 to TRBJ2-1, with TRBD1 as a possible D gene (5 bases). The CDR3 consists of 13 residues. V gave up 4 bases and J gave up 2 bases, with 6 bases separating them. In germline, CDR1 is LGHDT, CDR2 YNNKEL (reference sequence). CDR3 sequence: CASSPTAYNEQFF. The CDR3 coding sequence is TGTGCCAGCAGCCCGACAGCCTACAATGAGCAGTTCTTC.

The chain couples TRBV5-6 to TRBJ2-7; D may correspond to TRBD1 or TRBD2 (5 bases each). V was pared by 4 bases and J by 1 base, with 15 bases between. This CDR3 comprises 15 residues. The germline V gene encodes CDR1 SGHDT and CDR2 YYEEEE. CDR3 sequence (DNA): TGTGCCAGCAGCACCACGGGGCCGCAGTCCTACGAGCAGTACTTC. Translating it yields CASSTTGPQSYEQYF.

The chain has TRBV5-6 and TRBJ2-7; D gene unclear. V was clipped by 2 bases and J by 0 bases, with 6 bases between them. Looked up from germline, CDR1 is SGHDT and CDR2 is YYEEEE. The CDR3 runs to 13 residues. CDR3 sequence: CASSFDTSYEQYF. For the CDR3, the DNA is TGTGCCAGCAGCTTTGATACCTCCTACGAGCAGTACTTC.

In DNA, the CDR3 is TGTGCCAGCAGTTATCGACAGGGGAATTACGACGAGCAGTACTTC. Protein product: CASSYRQGNYDEQYF. The chain carries TRBV6-5 and TRBJ2-7; TRBD1 matches at 8 bases. The CDR3 runs to 15 residues. Germline assignment: CDR1 MNHEY and CDR2 SVGAGI. Losses at the gene ends were 3 bases for V and 5 bases for J; bases not matched to a gene: 9.

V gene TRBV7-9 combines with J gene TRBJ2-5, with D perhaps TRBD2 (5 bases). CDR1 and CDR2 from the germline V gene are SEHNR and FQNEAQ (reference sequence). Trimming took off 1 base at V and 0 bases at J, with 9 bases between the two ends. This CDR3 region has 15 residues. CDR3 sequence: CASSLEEADQETQYF. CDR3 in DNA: TGTGCCAGCAGCTTAGAGGAGGCAGACCAAGAGACCCAGTACTTC.

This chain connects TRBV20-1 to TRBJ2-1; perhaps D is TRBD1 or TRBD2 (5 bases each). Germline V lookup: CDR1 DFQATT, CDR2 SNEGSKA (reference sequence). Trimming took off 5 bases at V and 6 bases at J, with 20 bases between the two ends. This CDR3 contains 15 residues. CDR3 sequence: CSACNAGTPCNEQFF. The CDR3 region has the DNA TGCAGTGCTTGTAACGCCGGGACCCCCTGCAATGAGCAGTTCTTC.

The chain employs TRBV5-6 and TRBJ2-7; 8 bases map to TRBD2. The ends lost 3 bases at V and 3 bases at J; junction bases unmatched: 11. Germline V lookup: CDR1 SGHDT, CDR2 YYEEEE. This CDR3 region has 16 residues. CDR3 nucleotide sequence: TGTGCCAGCAGCTACATAAAAGCGGGAGCCGACTACGAGCAGTACTTC. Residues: CASSYIKAGADYEQYF. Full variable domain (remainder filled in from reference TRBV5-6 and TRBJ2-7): DAGVTQSPTHLIKTRGQQVTLRCSPKSGHDTVSWYQQALGQGPQFIFQYYEEEERQRGNFPDRFSGHQFPNYSSELNVNALLLGDSALYLCASSYIKAGADYEQYFGPGTRLTVT.

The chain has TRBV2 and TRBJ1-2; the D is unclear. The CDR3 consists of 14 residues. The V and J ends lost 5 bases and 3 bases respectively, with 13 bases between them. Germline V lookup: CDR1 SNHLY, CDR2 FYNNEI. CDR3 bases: TGTGCCAGCAGTCCCGGGCCTGGAGACTATGGCTACACCTTC. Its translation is CASSPGPGDYGYTF.

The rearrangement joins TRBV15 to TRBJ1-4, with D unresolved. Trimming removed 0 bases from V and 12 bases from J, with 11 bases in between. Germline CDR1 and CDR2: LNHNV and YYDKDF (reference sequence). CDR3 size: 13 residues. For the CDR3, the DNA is TGTGCCACCAGCAGAGACACTTCTGGACAACTGTTTTTT. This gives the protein CATSRDTSGQLFF.

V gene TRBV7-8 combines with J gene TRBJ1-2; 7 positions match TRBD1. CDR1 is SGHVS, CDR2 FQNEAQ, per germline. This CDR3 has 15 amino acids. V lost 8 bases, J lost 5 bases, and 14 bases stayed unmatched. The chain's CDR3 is CASGKTGSLRYGYTF. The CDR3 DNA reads TGTGCCAGCGGCAAGACAGGGTCTCTTCGGTATGGCTACACCTTC.